These 19 T cell receptor beta chains originate from one sample sequenced in a study of shared clonotypes between healthy human individuals. The repertoire was sequenced with immunoSEQ multiplex PCR; TCRdb's copy has only in-frame clones and lacks some. The sample records about 510,000 clones, about four fifths being singletons. The specimen was PBMCs. Receptor source: a woman aged 40 to 50 in good health. Some clones in this sample may be carry-over from other donors' samples.

The chain uses TRBV7-9 and TRBJ1-2, with D unclear. With 0 bases removed from V and 2 bases from J, the gap between germline ends came to 7 bases. Germline V gene data show CDR1 as SEHNR and CDR2 as FQNEAQ (reference sequence). The CDR3 consists of 14 residues. CDR3 sequence reads: CASSLAVQNYGYTF. CDR3 coding DNA: TGTGCCAGCAGCTTAGCGGTACAGAACTATGGCTACACCTTC.

V usage is TRBV27 and J usage is TRBJ1-6; 7 bases line up with TRBD1. Germline trimming cut 5 bases from V and 6 bases from J; bases unmatched to any gene: 7. Germline V CDR1 and CDR2: MNHEY, SMNVEV (reference sequence). The CDR3 is 15 residues long. The CDR3 region has the DNA TGTGCCAGCAGTCCCCAGGGGGGGATTAATTCACCCCTCCACTTT. It is translated as CASSPQGGINSPLHF.

V usage is TRBV28 and J usage is TRBJ2-3; D possibly matches TRBD1 or TRBD2 (6 bases each). The CDR3 spans 15 residues. Germline V gene data show CDR1 as MDHEN and CDR2 as SYDVKM. V was shortened by 6 bases and J by 0 bases, with 13 bases between the two germline ends. Written as DNA, the CDR3 is TGTGCCAGCAGCCCCGGGGGCGGGAGCACAGATACGCAGTATTTT. This sequence encodes CASSPGGGSTDTQYF.

This clone was counted between two and nine times. The CDR3 DNA reads as TGTGCCAGCAGTTTCGGGGGAACTAATGAAAAACTGTTTTTT. Its translation: CASSFGGTNEKLFF. V gene TRBV28 combines with J gene TRBJ1-4; TRBD1 might be the D (5 bases). Trimming stripped 3 bases from V and 1 base from J, with 6 bases between. The CDR3 spans 14 residues. Per germline, CDR1 MDHEN and CDR2 SYDVKM.

V and J are TRBV7-8 and TRBJ2-1; 9 nucleotides agree with TRBD2. Germline CDR1 is SGHVS and CDR2 is FQNEAQ. Unmatched junction bases numbered 10, after V lost 4 bases and J lost 6 bases. The CDR3 extends over 16 amino acids. The CDR3 loop reads CASSSTGGGGFNEQFF. CDR3 DNA: TGTGCCAGCAGCTCCACTGGCGGGGGGGGTTTCAATGAGCAGTTCTTC.

V usage is TRBV29-1 and J usage is TRBJ1-2; 8 bases align to TRBD1. The CDR3 runs 15 residues. V lost 4 bases to trimming and J lost 3 bases; unmatched junction nucleotides: 10. Germline V gene data show CDR1 as SQVTM and CDR2 as ANQGSEA. The CDR3 sequence is CSVGFRTGIDYGYTF. DNA of the CDR3: TGCAGCGTTGGTTTTAGGACAGGGATCGACTATGGCTACACCTTC.

As to this clone: This CDR3 is also generated by other DNA sequences in the sample. The V and J genes are TRBV30 and TRBJ1-1; TRBD1 might be the D (5 bases). The V gene's germline CDR1 is GTSNPN and CDR2 SVGIG (reference sequence). The V and J ends lost 1 base and 5 bases respectively, with 8 bases between them. The CDR3 is made up of 12 amino acids. Here the CDR3 reads CAWSGGGTEAFF. The DNA of the CDR3 is TGTGCCTGGAGTGGGGGGGGGACTGAAGCTTTCTTT.

V usage is TRBV30 and J usage is TRBJ2-5; D possibly corresponds to TRBD1 (6 bases). The DNA end lines up better with TRBJ2-7; the J call may be wrong. There are 14 residues in the CDR3. CDR1 GTSNPN and CDR2 SVGIG come from the germline V gene (reference sequence). The CDR3 DNA reads as TGTGCCTGGAGTCGGCTAGGGGACACCTACGAGCAGTACTTC. Protein sequence: CAWSRLGDTYEQYF.

This chain links TRBV13 with TRBJ2-1; D gene unclear. The CDR3 loop spans 14 amino acids. V was cut by 8 bases and J by 5 bases, with 16 bases left in between. The V gene's germline CDR1 is PRHDT and CDR2 FYEKMQ (reference sequence). CDR3 residues: CASSKGVLHNEQFF. The CDR3 DNA is TGTGCCAGCTCAAAAGGAGTGTTGCACAATGAGCAGTTCTTC.

The V and J genes are TRBV18 and TRBJ2-5; 9 bases are shared with TRBD1. Germline-derived CDR1 and CDR2 are KGHSH and LQKENI. The ends lost 1 base at V and 5 bases at J; junction bases unmatched: 2. CDR3 size: 14 residues. CDR3: CASSPRTGEETQYF. The CDR3 nucleotides are TGTGCCAGCTCACCACGGACAGGGGAGGAGACCCAGTACTTC.

This clone was counted a single time. The rearrangement links TRBV5-1 to TRBJ1-4; D unresolved. CDR3 length equals 18 residues. The germline V gene has CDR1 SGHRS and CDR2 YFSETQ. V gave up 2 bases and J gave up 0 bases, with 17 bases separating them. This CDR3 reads CASSFRGSWTATNEKLFF. CDR3 sequence (DNA): TGCGCCAGCAGCTTTCGGGGATCGTGGACGGCAACTAATGAAAAACTGTTTTTT.

V is TRBV7-2 and J is TRBJ2-1, with D possibly being TRBD2 (5 bases). The germline V gene has CDR1 SGHTA and CDR2 FQGNSA. CDR3 size: 15 residues. Trimming removed 3 bases from V and 8 bases from J, with 17 bases in between. The DNA for the CDR3 is TGTGCCAGCAGCTTCGGAGGCGGAGGCGAGGATGAGCAGTTCTTC. Translated: CASSFGGGGEDEQFF.

V gene TRBV5-1 combines with J gene TRBJ1-1; D is unclear. CDR3 length: 15 residues. From germline, CDR1 is SGHRS and CDR2 YFSETQ. V was cut by 1 base and J by 0 bases, with 10 bases left in between. The CDR3 sequence: CASSLNGGMNTEAFF. The CDR3 DNA follows: TGCGCCAGCAGCTTGAACGGAGGGATGAACACTGAAGCTTTCTTT.

CDR3 amino acids: CASRLPPNEKLFF. The CDR3 region has the DNA TGTGCCAGCAGACTCCCCCCTAATGAAAAACTGTTTTTT. The V and J genes are TRBV7-2 and TRBJ1-4; no reliable D call. The CDR3 runs to 13 residues. The V gene lost 6 bases and the J gene lost 3 bases, with 8 bases spanning the gap. The germline V gene encodes CDR1 SGHTA and CDR2 FQGNSA.

The chain links TRBV5-1 to TRBJ2-2; TRBD1 agrees at 9 bases. V trimming: 4 bases; J trimming: 4 bases; junction bases outside the gene matches: 5. The germline V gene encodes CDR1 SGHRS and CDR2 YFSETQ. The CDR3 runs 15 residues. The CDR3 spells CASSIGQGRTGELFF. The DNA for the CDR3 is TGCGCCAGCAGCATAGGACAGGGGCGCACCGGGGAGCTGTTTTTT.

The V and J genes are TRBV7-2 and TRBJ2-3, with D perhaps matching TRBD2 (6 bases). The CDR3 contains 14 residues. The germline gives CDR1 SGHTA, CDR2 FQGNSA. Trimming took off 5 bases at V and 1 base at J, with 10 bases between the two ends. The DNA of the CDR3 is TGTGCCAGCAGCCAGCGGGTTGGCACAGATACGCAGTATTTT. It yields the protein CASSQRVGTDTQYF.

The CDR3 reads CASSAQTSGANVLTF. The CDR3 DNA sequence: TGTGCCAGCTCAGCCCAGACCTCTGGGGCCAACGTCCTGACTTTC. The chain joins TRBV18 to TRBJ2-6; D ambiguous. The CDR3 totals 15 residues. The V gene's germline CDR1 is KGHSH and CDR2 LQKENI. V lost 5 bases to trimming and J lost 0 bases, with 8 bases between them.

The genes are TRBV9 and TRBJ2-2; D not resolved. This CDR3 has 12 residues. The V gene's germline CDR1 is SGDLS and CDR2 YYNGEE. Deletions cut 3 bases from V and 5 bases from J, with 5 bases between. The CDR3, as DNA: TGTGCCAGCAGCGGTTTGACCGGGGAGCTGTTTTTT. Amino acids: CASSGLTGELFF.

This chain links TRBV30 with TRBJ2-5; weak D call: TRBD2 (6 bases). The germline V gene has CDR1 GTSNPN and CDR2 SVGIG (reference sequence). The CDR3 has 15 residues. The ends were cut back, 0 bases at V and 5 bases at J, with 16 bases in the middle. The CDR3 reads CAWSVHAGLSETQYF. Here the CDR3 DNA reads TGTGCCTGGAGTGTACATGCGGGACTCTCGGAGACCCAGTACTTC.